A selection of T cell receptor beta chains follows, all from one sample in a study of control samples from healthy donors and cancer patients. The method was immunoSEQ multiplex PCR; TCRdb's version includes in-frame clones alone and lacks a portion of them. This table holds tens of thousands of clones, over 85% found once. The sample comprised PBMCs. These receptors were obtained from a woman in her sixties with head and neck cancer. Both conserved end residues are part of each CDR3. A D gene is named only where the DNA matches it firmly. Clone size is stated in some rows and not others, as once, few, many or a class when expanded.

v_call: TRBV7-2
cdr3_length: 15
clone_size: .
d_call: TRBD1
j_call: TRBJ2-7
cdr3_nt: TGTGCCAGCAGCTACTGGACAGGGTTAAACTCCGAGCAGTACTTC
cdr3_aa: CASSYWTGLNSEQYF

v_call: TRBV19
cdr3_length: 13
clone_size: .
d_call: .
j_call: TRBJ1-1
cdr3_nt: TGTGCCAGTAGTGAGTCGCAGGGCACTGAAGCTTTCTTT
cdr3_aa: CASSESQGTEAFF

v_call: TRBV18
cdr3_length: 13
clone_size: few
d_call: .
j_call: TRBJ2-3
cdr3_nt: TGTGCCAGCTCACCAGGTACAACAGATACGCAGTATTTT
cdr3_aa: CASSPGTTDTQYF

v_call: TRBV5-5
cdr3_length: 13
clone_size: .
d_call: .
j_call: TRBJ1-1
cdr3_nt: TGTGCCAGCAGCTTCGCGGTGAACACTGAAGCTTTCTTT
cdr3_aa: CASSFAVNTEAFF

v_call: TRBV14
cdr3_length: 13
clone_size: .
d_call: .
j_call: TRBJ1-1
cdr3_nt: TGTGCCAGCAGCCACACCTTGAACACTGAAGCTTTCTTT
cdr3_aa: CASSHTLNTEAFF

v_call: TRBV10-1
cdr3_length: 13
clone_size: few
d_call: TRBD1
j_call: TRBJ1-1
cdr3_nt: TGCGCCAGCAGCCCACCGGGACAGGGGACAGCTTTCTTT
cdr3_aa: CASSPPGQGTAFF

v_call: TRBV10-3
cdr3_length: 15
clone_size: once
d_call: TRBD1
j_call: TRBJ2-1
cdr3_nt: TGTGCCATCAGGGATGACAGGGGGTCCTACAATGAGCAGTTCTTC
cdr3_aa: CAIRDDRGSYNEQFF

v_call: TRBV24-1
cdr3_length: 15
clone_size: .
d_call: TRBD2
j_call: TRBJ2-3
cdr3_nt: TGTGCCACCAGTGAAGGGACTAGCGGGAGGATGGCGCAGTATTTT
cdr3_aa: CATSEGTSGRMAQYF

v_call: TRBV19
cdr3_length: 18
clone_size: .
d_call: TRBD1
j_call: TRBJ1-1
cdr3_nt: TGTGCCAGTAGTACCCCGGGACAGGGGGTTCGAGTGAACACTGAAGCTTTCTTT
cdr3_aa: CASSTPGQGVRVNTEAFF

v_call: TRBV11-3
cdr3_length: 15
clone_size: once
d_call: .
j_call: TRBJ2-2
cdr3_nt: TGTGCCAGCAGCCGCGCGGGATTTAACACCGGGGAGCCGTTTTTT
cdr3_aa: CASSRAGFNTGEPFF

v_call: TRBV29-1
cdr3_length: 13
clone_size: .
d_call: .
j_call: TRBJ2-7
cdr3_nt: TGCAGTTATATTCCTCCGGGCAGCTACGAGCAGTACTTC
cdr3_aa: CSYIPPGSYEQYF

v_call: TRBV7-3
cdr3_length: 13
clone_size: .
d_call: .
j_call: TRBJ2-1
cdr3_nt: TGTGCCAGCACCACCTATTCCGGGGTTGAGCAGTTCTTC
cdr3_aa: CASTTYSGVEQFF

v_call: TRBV6-5
cdr3_length: 14
clone_size: .
d_call: .
j_call: TRBJ2-1
cdr3_nt: TGTGCCAGCATTCGCGTACAGGGTAACAATGAGCAGTTCTTC
cdr3_aa: CASIRVQGNNEQFF

v_call: TRBV7-9
cdr3_length: 16
clone_size: once
d_call: .
j_call: TRBJ2-5
cdr3_nt: TGTGCCAGCAGGTCCCGCTCCTTTGGTGTTCAAGAGACCCAGTACTTC
cdr3_aa: CASRSRSFGVQETQYF

v_call: TRBV7-6
cdr3_length: 15
clone_size: .
d_call: TRBD2
j_call: TRBJ2-7
cdr3_nt: TGTGCCAGCAGCACCCGACTAGCGGGCTCCTACGAGCAGTACTTC
cdr3_aa: CASSTRLAGSYEQYF

v_call: TRBV27
cdr3_length: 16
clone_size: .
d_call: .
j_call: TRBJ1-5
cdr3_nt: TGTGCCAGCAGTTTAAGGTGGGAACAGATCAATCAGCCCCAGCATTTT
cdr3_aa: CASSLRWEQINQPQHF

v_call: TRBV6-6
cdr3_length: 15
clone_size: once
d_call: TRBD2
j_call: TRBJ2-3
cdr3_nt: TGTGCCAGCAGTTACGGAGGACTAGCTTTAGATACGCAGTATTTT
cdr3_aa: CASSYGGLALDTQYF

v_call: TRBV14
cdr3_length: 12
clone_size: .
d_call: .
j_call: TRBJ2-1
cdr3_nt: TGTGCCAGCAGCCAAGAGTTCCGGCGACAGTTCTTC
cdr3_aa: CASSQEFRRQFF

v_call: TRBV15
cdr3_length: 12
clone_size: .
d_call: TRBD1
j_call: TRBJ1-1
cdr3_nt: TGTGCCACCGGGACAGGGAACACTGAAGCTTTCTTT
cdr3_aa: CATGTGNTEAFF

v_call: TRBV6-5
cdr3_length: 13
clone_size: .
d_call: .
j_call: TRBJ1-1
cdr3_nt: TGTGCCAGCAGTAAACCAAACGGGGGTGAAGCTTTCTTT
cdr3_aa: CASSKPNGGEAFF

v_call: TRBV4-3
cdr3_length: 15
clone_size: .
d_call: .
j_call: TRBJ1-4
cdr3_nt: TGCGCCAGCAGCCAAGGACAGACAACTAATGAAAAACTGTTTTTT
cdr3_aa: CASSQGQTTNEKLFF

v_call: TRBV11-2
cdr3_length: 15
clone_size: .
d_call: TRBD1
j_call: TRBJ2-3
cdr3_nt: TGTGCCAGCAGCCCCCGGGACAGCCTCACAGATACGCAGTATTTT
cdr3_aa: CASSPRDSLTDTQYF

v_call: TRBV3-1/TRBV3-2
cdr3_length: 16
clone_size: .
d_call: TRBD2
j_call: TRBJ2-1
cdr3_nt: TGTGCCAGCAGCCATCTTAGCGGGGTCTCCTACAATGAGCAGTTCTTC
cdr3_aa: CASSHLSGVSYNEQFF